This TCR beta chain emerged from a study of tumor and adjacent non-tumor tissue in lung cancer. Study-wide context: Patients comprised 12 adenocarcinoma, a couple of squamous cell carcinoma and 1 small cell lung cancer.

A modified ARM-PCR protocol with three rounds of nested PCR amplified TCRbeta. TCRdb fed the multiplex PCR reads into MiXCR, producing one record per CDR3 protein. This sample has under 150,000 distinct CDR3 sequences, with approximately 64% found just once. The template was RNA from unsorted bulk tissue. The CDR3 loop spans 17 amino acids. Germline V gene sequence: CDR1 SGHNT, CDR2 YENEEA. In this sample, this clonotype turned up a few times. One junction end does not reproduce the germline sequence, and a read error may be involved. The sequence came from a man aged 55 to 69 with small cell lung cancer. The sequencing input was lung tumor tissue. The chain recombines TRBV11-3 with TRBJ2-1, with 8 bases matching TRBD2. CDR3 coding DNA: TGTCCCAGCAGCTCGGGACTAACGGGAGGGCCCTGCAATGAGCAGTTCTTC. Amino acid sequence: CPSSSGLTGGPCNEQFF.